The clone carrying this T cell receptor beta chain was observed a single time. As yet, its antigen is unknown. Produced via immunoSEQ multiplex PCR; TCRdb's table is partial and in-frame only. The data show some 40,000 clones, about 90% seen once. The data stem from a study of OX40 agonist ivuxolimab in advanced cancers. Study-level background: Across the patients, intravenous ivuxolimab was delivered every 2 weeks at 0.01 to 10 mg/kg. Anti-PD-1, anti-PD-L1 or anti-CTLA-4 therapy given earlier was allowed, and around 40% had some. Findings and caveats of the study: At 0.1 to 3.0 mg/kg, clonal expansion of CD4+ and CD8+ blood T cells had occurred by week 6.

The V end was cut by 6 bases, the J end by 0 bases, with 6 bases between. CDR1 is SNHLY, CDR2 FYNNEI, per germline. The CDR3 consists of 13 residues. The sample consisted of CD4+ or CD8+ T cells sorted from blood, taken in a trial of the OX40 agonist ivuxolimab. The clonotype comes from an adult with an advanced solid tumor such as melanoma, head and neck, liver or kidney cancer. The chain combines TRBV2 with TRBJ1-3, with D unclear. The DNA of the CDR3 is TGTGCCAGCAGGACTCACTCTGGAAACACCATATATTTT. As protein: CASRTHSGNTIYF.